This T cell receptor beta chain was retrieved from a study of OX40 agonist ivuxolimab in advanced cancers. Germline V lookup: CDR1 SEHNR, CDR2 FQNEAQ (reference sequence). After removal of 5 bases from V and 3 bases from J, the junction contained 5 bases not matched to a gene. CDR3 size: 14 residues. The protocol was immunoSEQ multiplex PCR, while the TCRdb copy is restricted to in-frame clones and leaves out a portion. Among approximately 70,000 clones, 80% to 90% were seen once, and the ten largest hold 1.1%. The receptor was derived from an adult with an advanced solid tumor such as melanoma, head and neck, liver or kidney cancer. The sequences come from CD4+ or CD8+ T cells sorted from blood, collected in a trial of the OX40 agonist ivuxolimab. This sequence joins TRBV7-9 and TRBJ2-7; 9 bases agree with TRBD1. Written as DNA, the CDR3 is TGTGCCAGCAGCACACCGGGACAGGGCTACGAGCAGTACTTC. Its protein is CASSTPGQGYEQYF.